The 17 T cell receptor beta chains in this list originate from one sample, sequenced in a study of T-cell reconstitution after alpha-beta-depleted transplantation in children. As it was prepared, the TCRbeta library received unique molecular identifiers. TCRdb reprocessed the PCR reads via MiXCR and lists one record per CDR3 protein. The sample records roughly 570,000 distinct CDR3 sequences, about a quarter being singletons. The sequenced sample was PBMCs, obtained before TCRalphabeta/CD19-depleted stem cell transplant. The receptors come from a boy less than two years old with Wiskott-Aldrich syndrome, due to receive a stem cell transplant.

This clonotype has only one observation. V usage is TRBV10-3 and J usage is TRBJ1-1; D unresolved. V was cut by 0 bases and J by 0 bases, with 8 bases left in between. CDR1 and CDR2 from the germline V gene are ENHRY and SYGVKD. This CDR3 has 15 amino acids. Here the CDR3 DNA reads TGTGCCATCAGTGAGTCTAGGGAGGTGAACACTGAAGCTTTCTTT. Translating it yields CAISESREVNTEAFF.

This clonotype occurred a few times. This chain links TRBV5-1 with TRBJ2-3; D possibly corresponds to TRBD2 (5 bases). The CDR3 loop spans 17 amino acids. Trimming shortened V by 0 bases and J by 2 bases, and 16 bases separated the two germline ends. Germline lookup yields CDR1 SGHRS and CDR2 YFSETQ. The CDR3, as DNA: TGCGCCAGCAGCTTGGCCCGGGGATTTTTTCACACAGATACGCAGTATTTT. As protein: CASSLARGFFHTDTQYF.

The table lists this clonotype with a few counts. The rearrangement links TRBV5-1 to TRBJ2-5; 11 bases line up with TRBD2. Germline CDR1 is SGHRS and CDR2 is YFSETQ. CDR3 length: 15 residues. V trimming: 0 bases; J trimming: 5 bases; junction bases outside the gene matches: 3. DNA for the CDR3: TGCGCCAGCAGCTTGGCCGCTAGCGGGAGGGAGACCCAGTACTTC. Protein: CASSLAASGRETQYF. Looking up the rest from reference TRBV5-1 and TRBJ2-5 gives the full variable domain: KAGVTQTPRYLIKTRGQQVTLSCSPISGHRSVSWYQQTPGQGLQFLFEYFSETQRNKGNFPGRFSGRQFSNSRSEMNVSTLELGDSALYLCASSLAASGRETQYFGPGTRLLVL.

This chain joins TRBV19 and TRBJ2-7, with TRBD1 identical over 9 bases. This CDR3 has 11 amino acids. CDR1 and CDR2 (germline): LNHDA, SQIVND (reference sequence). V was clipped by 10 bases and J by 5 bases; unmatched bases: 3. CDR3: CATGQGNEQYF. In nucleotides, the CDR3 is TGTGCCACAGGACAGGGGAACGAGCAGTACTTC.

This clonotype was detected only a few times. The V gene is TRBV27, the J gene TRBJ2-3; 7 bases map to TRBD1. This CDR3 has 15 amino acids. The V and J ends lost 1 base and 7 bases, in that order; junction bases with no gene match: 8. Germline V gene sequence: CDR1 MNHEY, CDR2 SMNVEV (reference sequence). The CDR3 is CASSLWTGEYNTQYF. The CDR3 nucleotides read TGTGCCAGCAGTTTATGGACAGGAGAGTATAATACGCAGTATTTT.

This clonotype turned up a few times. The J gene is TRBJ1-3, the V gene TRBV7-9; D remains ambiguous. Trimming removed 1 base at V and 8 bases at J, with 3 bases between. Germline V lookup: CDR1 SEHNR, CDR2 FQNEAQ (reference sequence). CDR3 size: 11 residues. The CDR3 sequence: CASSLGDTIYF. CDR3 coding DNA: TGTGCCAGCAGCTTAGGGGACACCATATATTTT. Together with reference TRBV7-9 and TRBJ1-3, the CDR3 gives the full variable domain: DTGVSQNPRHKITKRGQNVTFRCDPISEHNRLYWYRQTLGQGPEFLTYFQNEAQLEKSRLLSDRFSAERPKGSFSTLEIQRTEQGDSAMYLCASSLGDTIYFGEGSWLTVV.

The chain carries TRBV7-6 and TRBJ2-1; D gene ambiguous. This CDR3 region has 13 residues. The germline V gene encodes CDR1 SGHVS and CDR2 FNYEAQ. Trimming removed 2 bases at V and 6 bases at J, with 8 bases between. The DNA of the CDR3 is TGTGCCAGCAGCTTAAAGTTTATCAATGAGCAGTTCTTC. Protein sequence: CASSLKFINEQFF. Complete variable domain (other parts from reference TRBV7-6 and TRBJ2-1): GAGVSQSPRYKVTKRGQDVALRCDPISGHVSLYWYRQALGQGPEFLTYFNYEAQQDKSGLPNDRFSAERPEGSISTLTIQRTEQRDSAMYRCASSLKFINEQFFGPGTRLTVL.

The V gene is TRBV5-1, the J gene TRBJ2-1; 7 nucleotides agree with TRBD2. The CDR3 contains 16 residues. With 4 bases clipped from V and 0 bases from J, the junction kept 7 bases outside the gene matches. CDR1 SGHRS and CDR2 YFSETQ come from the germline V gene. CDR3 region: CASSRRGDSSYNEQFF. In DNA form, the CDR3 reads TGCGCCAGCAGCCGACGGGGGGATAGCTCCTACAATGAGCAGTTCTTC. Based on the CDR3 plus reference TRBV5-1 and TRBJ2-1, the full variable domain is KAGVTQTPRYLIKTRGQQVTLSCSPISGHRSVSWYQQTPGQGLQFLFEYFSETQRNKGNFPGRFSGRQFSNSRSEMNVSTLELGDSALYLCASSRRGDSSYNEQFFGPGTRLTVL.

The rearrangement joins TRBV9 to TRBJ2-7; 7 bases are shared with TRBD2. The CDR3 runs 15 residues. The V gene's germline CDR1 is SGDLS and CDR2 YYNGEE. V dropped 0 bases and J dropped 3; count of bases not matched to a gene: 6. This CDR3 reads CASSVATSEFYEQYF. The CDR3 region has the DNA TGTGCCAGCAGCGTAGCTACTAGCGAGTTCTACGAGCAGTACTTC.

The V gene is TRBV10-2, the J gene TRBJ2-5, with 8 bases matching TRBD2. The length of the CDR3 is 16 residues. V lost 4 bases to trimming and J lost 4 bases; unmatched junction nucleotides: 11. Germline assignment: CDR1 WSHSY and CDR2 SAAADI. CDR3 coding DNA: TGCGCCAGCAGTGGATTGGGGACTAGGACGACAGAGACCCAGTACTTC. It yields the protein CASSGLGTRTTETQYF.

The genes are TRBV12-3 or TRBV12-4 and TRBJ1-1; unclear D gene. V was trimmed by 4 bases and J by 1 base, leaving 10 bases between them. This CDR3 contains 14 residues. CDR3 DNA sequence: TGTGCCAGCAGTTCGTGGTCGGGGAACACTGAAGCTTTCTTT. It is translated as CASSSWSGNTEAFF.

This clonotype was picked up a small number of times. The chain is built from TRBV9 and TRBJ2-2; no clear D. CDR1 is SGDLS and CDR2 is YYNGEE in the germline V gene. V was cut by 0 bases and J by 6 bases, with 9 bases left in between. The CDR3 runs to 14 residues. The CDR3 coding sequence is TGTGCCAGCAGCGTAGCGGCCGATGCCGGGGAGCTGTTTTTT. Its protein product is CASSVAADAGELFF.

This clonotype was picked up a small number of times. This CDR3 is CSAPDRGETQYF. Written as DNA, the CDR3 is TGCAGTGCCCCGGACAGGGGAGAGACCCAGTACTTC. The genes are TRBV20-1 and TRBJ2-5; 9 bases are shared with TRBD1. The CDR3 runs to 12 residues. With V trimmed by 6 bases and J by 4 bases, 3 bases remained unmatched. Looked up from germline, CDR1 is DFQATT and CDR2 is SNEGSKA (reference sequence).

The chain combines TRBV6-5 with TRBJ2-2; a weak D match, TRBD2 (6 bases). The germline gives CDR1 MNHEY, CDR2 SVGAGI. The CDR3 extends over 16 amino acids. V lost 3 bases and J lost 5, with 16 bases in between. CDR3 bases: TGTGCCAGCAGTTATCGTTTGTTCGGAGGGACCGGGGAGCTGTTTTTT. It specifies CASSYRLFGGTGELFF.

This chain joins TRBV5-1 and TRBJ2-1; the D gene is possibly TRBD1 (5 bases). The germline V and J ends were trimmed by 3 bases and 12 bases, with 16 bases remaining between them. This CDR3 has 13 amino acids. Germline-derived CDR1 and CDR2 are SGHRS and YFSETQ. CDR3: CASSSQGFERQFF. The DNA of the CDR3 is TGCGCCAGCAGCTCCCAGGGTTTTGAACGGCAGTTCTTC.

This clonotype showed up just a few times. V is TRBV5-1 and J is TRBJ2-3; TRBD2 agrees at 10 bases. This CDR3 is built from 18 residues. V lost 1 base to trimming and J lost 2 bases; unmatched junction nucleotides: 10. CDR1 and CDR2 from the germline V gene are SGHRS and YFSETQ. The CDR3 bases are TGCGCCAGCAGCTTGCGGCTAGCGGGAGTCGGTAACACAGATACGCAGTATTTT. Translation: CASSLRLAGVGNTDTQYF.

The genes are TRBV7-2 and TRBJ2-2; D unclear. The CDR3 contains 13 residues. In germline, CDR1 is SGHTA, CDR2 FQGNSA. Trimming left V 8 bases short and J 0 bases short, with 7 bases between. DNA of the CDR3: TGTGCCAGCCCCCTTACGAACACCGGGGAGCTGTTTTTT. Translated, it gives CASPLTNTGELFF.